A selection of T cell receptor beta chains follows, all from one sample in a study of technical replicates of blood from several donors. Sequenced by immunoSEQ multiplex PCR; TCRdb stores in-frame clones only, minus some. This sample has over 85,000 clones, with 90% to 96% found just once. Material for sequencing was T cells isolated from PBMCs. The receptors were gathered from a human donor in good health. The CDR3 runs from the conserved cysteine through the conserved F or W. The D gene is left open where the match is weak. Size tells how often a clone was seen (once, few, many) or the class of an expanded clone, and some rows leave it out.

-	TRBV7-9	TRBJ1-5	-	CASSLGVYSSNQPQHF	TGTGCCAGCAGCTTAGGAGTCTACTCTAGCAATCAGCCCCAGCATTTT
-	TRBV10-3	TRBJ2-7	-	CAIAEEGRSYEQYF	TGTGCCATCGCCGAGGAGGGACGGTCCTACGAGCAGTACTTC
-	TRBV4-1	TRBJ2-7	few	CASSQVGGPLDEQYF	TGCGCCAGCAGCCAAGTGGGGGGGCCGTTGGACGAGCAGTACTTC
TRBD1	TRBV27	TRBJ2-1	-	CASRPQGARNEQFF	TGTGCCAGCAGGCCACAGGGGGCTCGGAATGAGCAGTTCTTC
-	TRBV4-3	TRBJ2-7	-	CASSQGAGFNEQYF	TGCGCCAGCAGCCAAGGGGCAGGGTTTAACGAGCAGTACTTC
TRBD2	TRBV7-8	TRBJ2-3	-	CASSTGTSGMMSTDTQYF	TGTGCCAGCAGCACCGGGACTAGCGGGATGATGAGCACAGATACGCAGTATTTT
-	TRBV19	TRBJ2-3	-	CASTGYADTQYF	TGTGCCAGCACGGGATACGCAGATACGCAGTATTTT
-	TRBV27	TRBJ2-7	-	CASSSFKARILDEQYF	TGTGCCAGCAGCTCATTCAAGGCGCGGATCTTGGACGAGCAGTACTTC
-	TRBV30	TRBJ1-4	-	CARGGREYVTNEKLFF	TGTGCCCGGGGGGGCAGGGAGTATGTAACTAATGAAAAACTGTTTTTT
-	TRBV27	TRBJ2-7	-	CASSLIGRVSYEQYF	TGTGCCAGCAGTTTAATTGGCAGGGTGTCCTACGAGCAGTACTTC
TRBD2	TRBV7-3	TRBJ2-3	once	CASSLGLAEYTDTQYF	TGTGCCAGCAGTCTAGGACTAGCGGAGTACACAGATACGCAGTATTTT
-	TRBV5-4	TRBJ1-4	-	CASSFRENEKLFF	TGTGCCAGCAGCTTCCGGGAGAATGAAAAACTGTTTTTT
TRBD1	TRBV11-2	TRBJ1-2	-	CASSFDRDYGYTF	TGTGCCAGCAGCTTTGACAGGGACTATGGCTACACCTTC
-	TRBV19	TRBJ1-2	once	CASSIRAGEGYTF	TGTGCCAGTAGTATCAGGGCAGGGGAAGGCTACACCTTC
-	TRBV4-3	TRBJ2-2	few	CASGRGSSTGELFF	TGCGCCAGCGGAAGGGGGTCTTCGACCGGGGAGCTGTTTTTT
-	TRBV6-5	TRBJ2-7	once	CASSYAGYEQYF	TGTGCCAGCAGTTACGCGGGCTACGAGCAGTACTTC
-	TRBV7-2	TRBJ1-2	-	CASSIGSNGGYTF	TGTGCCAGCAGCATTGGGAGTAACGGAGGCTACACCTTC
-	TRBV7-3	TRBJ2-3	-	CASSFARRVRDTQYF	TGTGCCAGCAGCTTTGCACGCAGGGTCCGTGATACGCAGTATTTT
-	TRBV4-1	TRBJ2-7	-	CASSQGVQGSYEQYF	TGCGCCAGCAGCCAAGGGGTCCAGGGCTCCTACGAGCAGTACTTC
-	TRBV5-1	TRBJ1-1	few	CASGGSTGHANTEAFF	TGCGCCAGCGGTGGGTCCACGGGACACGCTAACACTGAAGCTTTCTTT